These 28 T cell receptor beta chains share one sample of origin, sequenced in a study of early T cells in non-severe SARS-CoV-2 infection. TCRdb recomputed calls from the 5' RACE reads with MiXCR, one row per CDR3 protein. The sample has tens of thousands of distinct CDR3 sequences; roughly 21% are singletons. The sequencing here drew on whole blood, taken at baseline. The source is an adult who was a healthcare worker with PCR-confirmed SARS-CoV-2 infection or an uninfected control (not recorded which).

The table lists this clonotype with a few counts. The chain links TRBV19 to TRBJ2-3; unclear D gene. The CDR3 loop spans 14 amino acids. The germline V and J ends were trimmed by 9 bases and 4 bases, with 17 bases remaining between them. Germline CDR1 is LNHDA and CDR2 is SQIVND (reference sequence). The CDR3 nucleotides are TGTGCCAGCAAAACAGCCTCGACTCCAGATACGCAGTATTTT. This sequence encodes CASKTASTPDTQYF.

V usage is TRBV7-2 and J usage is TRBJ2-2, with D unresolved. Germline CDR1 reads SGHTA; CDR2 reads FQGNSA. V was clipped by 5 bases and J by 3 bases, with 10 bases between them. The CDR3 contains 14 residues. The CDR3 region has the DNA TGTGCCAGCAGCGCCGGGCCGTACACCGGGGAGCTGTTTTTT. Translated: CASSAGPYTGELFF. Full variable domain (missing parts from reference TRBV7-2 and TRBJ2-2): GAGVSQSPSNKVTEKGKDVELRCDPISGHTALYWYRQSLGQGLEFLIYFQGNSAPDKSGLPSDRFSAERTGGSVSTLTIQRTQQEDSAVYLCASSAGPYTGELFFGEGSRLTVL.

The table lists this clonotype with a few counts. DNA of the CDR3: TGTGCCACCCGGGGGGGTTTGAACACCGGGGAGCTGTTTTTT. Protein sequence: CATRGGLNTGELFF. The chain has TRBV19 and TRBJ2-2; the match to TRBD2 covers 8 bases. V lost 10 bases to trimming and J lost 1 base; unmatched junction nucleotides: 5. The V gene's germline CDR1 is LNHDA and CDR2 SQIVND (reference sequence). This CDR3 is 14 amino acids long.

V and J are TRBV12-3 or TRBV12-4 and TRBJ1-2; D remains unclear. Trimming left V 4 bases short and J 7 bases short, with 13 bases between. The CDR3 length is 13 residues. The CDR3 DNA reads TGTGCCAGCAGTTGGACCCGAGTGAGTGGCTACACCTTC. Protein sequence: CASSWTRVSGYTF.

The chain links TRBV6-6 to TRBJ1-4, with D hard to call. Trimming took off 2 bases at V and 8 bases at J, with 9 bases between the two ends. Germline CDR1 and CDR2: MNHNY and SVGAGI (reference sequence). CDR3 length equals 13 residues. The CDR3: CASSYREWEKLFF. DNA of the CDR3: TGTGCCAGCAGTTACAGGGAATGGGAAAAACTGTTTTTT.

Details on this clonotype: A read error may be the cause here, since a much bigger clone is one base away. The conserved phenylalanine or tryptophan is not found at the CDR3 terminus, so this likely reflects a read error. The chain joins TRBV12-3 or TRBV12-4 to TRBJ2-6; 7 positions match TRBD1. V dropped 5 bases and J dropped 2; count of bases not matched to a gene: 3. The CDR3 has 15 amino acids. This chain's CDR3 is CASSRQGAGANVLTS. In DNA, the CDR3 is TGTGCCAGCAGTAGACAGGGCGCTGGGGCCAACGTCCTGACTTCC.

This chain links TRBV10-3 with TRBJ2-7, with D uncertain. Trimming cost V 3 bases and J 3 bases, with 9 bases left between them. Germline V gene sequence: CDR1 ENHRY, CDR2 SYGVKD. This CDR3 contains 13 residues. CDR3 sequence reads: CAISDKQLYEQYF. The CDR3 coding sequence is TGTGCCATCAGTGATAAACAACTCTACGAGCAGTACTTC.

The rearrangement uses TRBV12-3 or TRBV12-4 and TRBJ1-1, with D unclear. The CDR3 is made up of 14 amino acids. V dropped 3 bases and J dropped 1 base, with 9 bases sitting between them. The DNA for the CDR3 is TGTGCCAGCAGTTTTCGACGGAGGAACACTGAAGCTTTCTTT. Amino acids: CASSFRRRNTEAFF.

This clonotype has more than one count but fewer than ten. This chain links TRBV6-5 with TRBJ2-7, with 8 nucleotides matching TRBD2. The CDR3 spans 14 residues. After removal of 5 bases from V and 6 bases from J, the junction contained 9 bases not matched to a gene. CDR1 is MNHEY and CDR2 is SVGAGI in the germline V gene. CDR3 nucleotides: TGTGCCAGCAGTCGCGGGGGGCAGATGTTCGAGCAGTACTTC. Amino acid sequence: CASSRGGQMFEQYF.

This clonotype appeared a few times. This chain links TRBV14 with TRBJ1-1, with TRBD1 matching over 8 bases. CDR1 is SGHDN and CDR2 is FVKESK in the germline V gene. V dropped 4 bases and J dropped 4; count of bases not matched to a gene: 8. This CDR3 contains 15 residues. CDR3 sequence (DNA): TGTGCCAGCAGCCTTGGACAGGGAGGTGGCACTGAAGCTTTCTTT. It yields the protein CASSLGQGGGTEAFF.

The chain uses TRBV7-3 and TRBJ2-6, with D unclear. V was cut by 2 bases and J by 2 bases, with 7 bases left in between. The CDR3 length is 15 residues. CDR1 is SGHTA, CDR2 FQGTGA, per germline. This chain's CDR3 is CASSLRPTGANVLTF. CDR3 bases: TGTGCCAGCAGCTTACGGCCCACTGGGGCCAACGTCCTGACTTTC.

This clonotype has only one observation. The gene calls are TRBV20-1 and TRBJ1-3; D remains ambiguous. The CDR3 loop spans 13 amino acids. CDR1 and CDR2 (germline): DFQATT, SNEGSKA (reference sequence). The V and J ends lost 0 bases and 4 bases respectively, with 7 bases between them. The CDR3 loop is CSARDREGNTIYF. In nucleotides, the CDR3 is TGCAGTGCTAGAGATCGAGAAGGAAACACCATATATTTT.

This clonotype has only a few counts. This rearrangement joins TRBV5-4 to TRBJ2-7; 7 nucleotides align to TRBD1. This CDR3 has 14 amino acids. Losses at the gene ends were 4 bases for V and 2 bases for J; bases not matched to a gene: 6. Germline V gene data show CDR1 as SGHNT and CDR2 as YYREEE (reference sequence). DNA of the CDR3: TGTGCCAGCAGCGTAGGGGGCGGACCCTACGAGCAGTACTTC. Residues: CASSVGGGPYEQYF. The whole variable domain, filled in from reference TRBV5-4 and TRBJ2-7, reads ETGVTQSPTHLIKTRGQQVTLRCSSQSGHNTVSWYQQALGQGPQFIFQYYREEENGRGNFPPRFSGLQFPNYSSELNVNALELDDSALYLCASSVGGGPYEQYFGPGTRLTVT.

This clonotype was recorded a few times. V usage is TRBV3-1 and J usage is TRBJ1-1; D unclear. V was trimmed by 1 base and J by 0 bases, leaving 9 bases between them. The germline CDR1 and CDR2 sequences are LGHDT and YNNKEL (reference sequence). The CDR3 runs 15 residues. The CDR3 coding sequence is TGTGCCAGCAGCCAAGGAGCAACAATGAACACTGAAGCTTTCTTT. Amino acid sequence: CASSQGATMNTEAFF.

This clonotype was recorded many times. The CDR3 spells CASSLVAPTGLGNSPLHF. The CDR3 DNA reads TGTGCCAGCAGCTTAGTAGCCCCGACAGGTTTGGGAAATTCACCCCTCCACTTT. This chain joins TRBV11-2 and TRBJ1-6; TRBD1 is a possible D gene (6 bases). Germline values: CDR1 SGHAT, CDR2 FQNNGV. The CDR3 has 18 residues. Trimming left V 1 base short and J 7 bases short, with 20 bases between. The full variable domain, in which reference TRBV11-2 and TRBJ1-6 provide the parts outside the CDR3, is EAGVAQSPRYKIIEKRQSVAFWCNPISGHATLYWYQQILGQGPKLLIQFQNNGVVDDSQLPKDRFSAERLKGVDSTLKIQPAKLEDSAVYLCASSLVAPTGLGNSPLHFGNGTRLTVT.

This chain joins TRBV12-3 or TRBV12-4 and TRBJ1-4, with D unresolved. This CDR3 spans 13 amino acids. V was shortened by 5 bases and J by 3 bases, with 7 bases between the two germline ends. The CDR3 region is CASSDRANEKLFF. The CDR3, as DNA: TGTGCCAGCAGTGATCGAGCTAATGAAAAACTGTTTTTT.

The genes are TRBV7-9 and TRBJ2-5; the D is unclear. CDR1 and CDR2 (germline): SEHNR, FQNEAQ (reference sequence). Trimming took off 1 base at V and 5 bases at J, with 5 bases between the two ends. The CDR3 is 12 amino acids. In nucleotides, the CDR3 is TGTGCCAGCAGCTTAGTGGATGAGACCCAGTACTTC. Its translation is CASSLVDETQYF.

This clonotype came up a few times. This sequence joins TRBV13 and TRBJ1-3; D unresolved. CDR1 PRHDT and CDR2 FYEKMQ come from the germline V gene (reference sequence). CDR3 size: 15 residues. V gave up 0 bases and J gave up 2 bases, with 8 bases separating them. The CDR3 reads CASSLGQLAGNTIYF. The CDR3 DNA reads TGTGCCAGCAGCTTAGGACAGTTGGCTGGAAACACCATATATTTT.

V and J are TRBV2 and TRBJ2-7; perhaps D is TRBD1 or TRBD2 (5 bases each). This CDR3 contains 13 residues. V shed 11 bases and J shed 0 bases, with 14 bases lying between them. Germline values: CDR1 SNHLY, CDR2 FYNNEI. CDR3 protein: CAGRDPRSYEQYF. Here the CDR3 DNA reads TGTGCCGGCCGGGACCCCCGCTCCTACGAGCAGTACTTC.

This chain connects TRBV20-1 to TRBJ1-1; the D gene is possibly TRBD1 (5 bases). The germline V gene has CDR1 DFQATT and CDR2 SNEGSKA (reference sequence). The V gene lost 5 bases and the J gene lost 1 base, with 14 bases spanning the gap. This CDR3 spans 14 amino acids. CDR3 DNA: TGCAGTGCTCGTGTATCGACAGAGAACACTGAAGCTTTCTTT. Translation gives CSARVSTENTEAFF.

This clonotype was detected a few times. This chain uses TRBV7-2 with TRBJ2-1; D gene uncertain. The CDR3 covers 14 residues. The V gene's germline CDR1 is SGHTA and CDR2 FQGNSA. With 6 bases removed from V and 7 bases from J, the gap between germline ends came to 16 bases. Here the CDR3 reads CASSFGGSRNEQFF. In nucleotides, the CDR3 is TGTGCCAGCAGTTTCGGCGGTAGCAGGAATGAGCAGTTCTTC.

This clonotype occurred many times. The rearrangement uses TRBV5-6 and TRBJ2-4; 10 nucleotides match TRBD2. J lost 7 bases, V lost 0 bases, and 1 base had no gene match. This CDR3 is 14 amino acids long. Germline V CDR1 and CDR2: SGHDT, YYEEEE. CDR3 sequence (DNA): TGTGCCAGCAGCTTGGGGACTAGCGGTAACATTCAGTACTTC. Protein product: CASSLGTSGNIQYF.

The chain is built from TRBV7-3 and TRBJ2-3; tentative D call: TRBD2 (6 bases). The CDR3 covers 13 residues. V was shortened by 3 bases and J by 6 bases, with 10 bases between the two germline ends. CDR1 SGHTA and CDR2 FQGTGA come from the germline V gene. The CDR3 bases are TGTGCCAGCAGCTTGACTAGAGAGGATACGCAGTATTTT. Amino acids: CASSLTREDTQYF.

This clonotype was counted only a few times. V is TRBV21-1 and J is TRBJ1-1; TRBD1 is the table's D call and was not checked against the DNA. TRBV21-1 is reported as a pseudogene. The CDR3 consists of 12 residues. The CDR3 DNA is TGTGCCAGGATACAGGAGAACACTGAAGCTTTCTTT. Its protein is CARIQENTEAFF.

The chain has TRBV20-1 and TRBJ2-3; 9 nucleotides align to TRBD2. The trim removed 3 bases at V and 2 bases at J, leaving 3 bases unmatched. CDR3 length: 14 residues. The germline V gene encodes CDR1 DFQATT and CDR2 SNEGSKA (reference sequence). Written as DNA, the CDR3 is TGCAGTGCTAGGCTAGCGGGGAACACAGATACGCAGTATTTT. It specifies CSARLAGNTDTQYF.

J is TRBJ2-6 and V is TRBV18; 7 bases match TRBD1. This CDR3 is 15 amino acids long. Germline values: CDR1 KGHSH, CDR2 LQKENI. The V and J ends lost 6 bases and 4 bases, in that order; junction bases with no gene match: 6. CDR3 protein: CASSQGTAGANVLTF. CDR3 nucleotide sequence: TGTGCCAGCTCTCAAGGGACAGCCGGGGCCAACGTCCTGACTTTC.

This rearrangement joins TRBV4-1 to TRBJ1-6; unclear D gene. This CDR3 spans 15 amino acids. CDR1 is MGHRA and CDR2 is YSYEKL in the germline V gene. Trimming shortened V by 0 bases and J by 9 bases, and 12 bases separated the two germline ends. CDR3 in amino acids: CASSQDRGYSSPLHF. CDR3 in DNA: TGCGCCAGCAGCCAAGATCGGGGATACTCTTCACCCCTCCACTTT.

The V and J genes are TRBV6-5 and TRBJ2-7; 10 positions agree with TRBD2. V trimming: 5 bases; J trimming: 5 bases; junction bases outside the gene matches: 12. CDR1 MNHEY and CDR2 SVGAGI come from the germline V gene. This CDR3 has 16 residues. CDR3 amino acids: CASSPYSPGLANEQYF. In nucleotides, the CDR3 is TGTGCCAGCAGTCCATACTCGCCGGGACTAGCGAACGAGCAGTACTTC.